This T cell receptor beta chain came from a study of CD8 T cells in ankylosing spondylitis. MiXCR, run by TCRdb on the 5' RACE reads, gives a single entry per CDR3 protein. The repertoire consists of approximately 400,000 distinct CDR3 sequences, with about 25% occurring once and the leading ten covering 0.89%. The V end was cut by 5 bases, the J end by 2 bases, with 11 bases between. Germline V gene sequence: CDR1 SGHDT, CDR2 YYEEEE. This CDR3 region has 14 residues. Study results and limitations: In reactive arthritis synovial fluid and blood, some motif variants had been reported before. Disease-linked clones, CD8+, were relatively rare in peripheral blood. Among TCR beta sequences, a motif of several highly homologous variants appeared characteristic of ankylosing spondylitis blood.

For this clonotype: Its antigen is still unknown.

This TCR was recovered from a male donor with ankylosing spondylitis. The chain is built from TRBV5-6 and TRBJ1-5, with D possibly TRBD1 on 6 matching bases. The sample comprised blood, either unsorted or a sorted T cell fraction (not recorded which). The CDR3 loop reads CASSGGAGNQPQHF. Here the CDR3 DNA reads TGTGCCAGCAGTGGGGGGGCCGGCAATCAGCCCCAGCATTTT.